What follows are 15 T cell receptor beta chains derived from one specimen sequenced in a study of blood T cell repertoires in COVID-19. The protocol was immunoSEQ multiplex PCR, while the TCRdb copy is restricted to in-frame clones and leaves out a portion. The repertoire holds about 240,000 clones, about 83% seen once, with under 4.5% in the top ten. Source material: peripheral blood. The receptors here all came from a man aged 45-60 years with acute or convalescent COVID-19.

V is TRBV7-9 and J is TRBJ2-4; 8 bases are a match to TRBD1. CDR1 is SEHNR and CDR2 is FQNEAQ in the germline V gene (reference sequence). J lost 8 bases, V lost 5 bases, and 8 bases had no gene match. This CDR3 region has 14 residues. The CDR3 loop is CASSPRTGLDIQYF. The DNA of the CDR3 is TGTGCCAGCAGCCCGAGGACAGGGCTGGACATTCAGTACTTC.

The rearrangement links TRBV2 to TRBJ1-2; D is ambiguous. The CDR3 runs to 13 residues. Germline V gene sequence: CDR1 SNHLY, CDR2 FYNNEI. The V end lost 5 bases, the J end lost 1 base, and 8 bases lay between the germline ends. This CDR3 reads CASSTPGNYGYTF. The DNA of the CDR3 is TGTGCCAGCAGTACCCCGGGTAACTATGGCTACACCTTC.

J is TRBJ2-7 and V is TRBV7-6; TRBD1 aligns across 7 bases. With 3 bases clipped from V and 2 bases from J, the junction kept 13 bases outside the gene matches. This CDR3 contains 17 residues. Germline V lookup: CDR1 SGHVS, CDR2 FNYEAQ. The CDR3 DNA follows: TGTGCCAGCAGCTTGGGCTCCCCCGGGACAGAAGCCTACGAGCAGTACTTC. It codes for CASSLGSPGTEAYEQYF.

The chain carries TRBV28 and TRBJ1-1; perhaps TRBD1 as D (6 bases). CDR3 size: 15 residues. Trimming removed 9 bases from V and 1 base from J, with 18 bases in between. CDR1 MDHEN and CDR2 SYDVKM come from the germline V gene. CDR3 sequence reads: CASTLGGTKNTEAFF. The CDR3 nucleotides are TGTGCCAGTACCCTGGGGGGGACAAAGAACACTGAAGCTTTCTTT.

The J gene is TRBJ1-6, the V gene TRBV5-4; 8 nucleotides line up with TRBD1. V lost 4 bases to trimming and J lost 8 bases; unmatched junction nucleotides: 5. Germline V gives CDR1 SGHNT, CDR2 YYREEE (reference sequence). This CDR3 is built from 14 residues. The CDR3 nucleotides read TGTGCCAGCAGCCGTAACAGGGGGGATTCACCCCTCCACTTT. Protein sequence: CASSRNRGDSPLHF.

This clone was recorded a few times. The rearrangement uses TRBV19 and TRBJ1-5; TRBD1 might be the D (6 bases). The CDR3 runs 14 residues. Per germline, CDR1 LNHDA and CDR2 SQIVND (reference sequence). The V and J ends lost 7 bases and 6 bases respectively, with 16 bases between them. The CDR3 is CASTKQGASQPQHF. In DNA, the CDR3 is TGTGCCAGTACCAAACAGGGAGCTAGTCAGCCCCAGCATTTT.

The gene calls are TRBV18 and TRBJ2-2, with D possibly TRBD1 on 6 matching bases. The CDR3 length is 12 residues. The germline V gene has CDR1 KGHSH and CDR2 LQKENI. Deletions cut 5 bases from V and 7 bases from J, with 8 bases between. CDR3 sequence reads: CASSAGDGELFF. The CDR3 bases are TGTGCCAGCTCAGCAGGGGACGGGGAGCTGTTTTTT.

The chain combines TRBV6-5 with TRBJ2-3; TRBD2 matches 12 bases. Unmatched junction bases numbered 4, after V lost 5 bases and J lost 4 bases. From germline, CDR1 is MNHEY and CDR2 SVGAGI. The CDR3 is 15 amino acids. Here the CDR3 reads CASSKLAGGADTQYF. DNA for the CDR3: TGTGCCAGCAGTAAACTAGCGGGAGGAGCAGATACGCAGTATTTT.

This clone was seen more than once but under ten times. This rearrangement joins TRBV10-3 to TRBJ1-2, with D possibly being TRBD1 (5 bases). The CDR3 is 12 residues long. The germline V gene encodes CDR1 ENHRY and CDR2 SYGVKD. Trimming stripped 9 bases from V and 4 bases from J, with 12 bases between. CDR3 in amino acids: CAITDTTYGYTF. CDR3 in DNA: TGTGCCATAACGGACACCACCTATGGCTACACCTTC.

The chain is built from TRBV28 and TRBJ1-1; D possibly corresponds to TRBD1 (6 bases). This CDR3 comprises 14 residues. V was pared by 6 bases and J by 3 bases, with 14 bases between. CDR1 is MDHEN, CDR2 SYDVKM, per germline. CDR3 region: CASSLGGGYTEAFF. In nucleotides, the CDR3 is TGTGCCAGCAGCCTGGGAGGGGGATACACTGAAGCTTTCTTT.

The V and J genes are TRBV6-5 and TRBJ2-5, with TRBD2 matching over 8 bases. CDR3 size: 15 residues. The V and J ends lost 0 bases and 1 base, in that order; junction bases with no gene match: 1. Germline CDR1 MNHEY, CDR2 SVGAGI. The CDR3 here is CASSYSTSGQETQYF. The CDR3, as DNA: TGTGCCAGCAGTTACTCAACTAGCGGCCAAGAGACCCAGTACTTC.

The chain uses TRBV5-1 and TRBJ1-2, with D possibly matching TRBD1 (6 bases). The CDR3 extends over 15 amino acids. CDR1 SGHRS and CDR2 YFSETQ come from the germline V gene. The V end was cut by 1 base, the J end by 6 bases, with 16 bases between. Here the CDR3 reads CASSLRGANPDGYTF. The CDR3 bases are TGCGCCAGCAGCTTGCGGGGGGCGAATCCCGATGGCTACACCTTC.

Here the CDR3 DNA reads TGTGCCAGCAGCCCCATTACCAGCTCCTACAATGAGCAGTTCTTC. Amino acids: CASSPITSSYNEQFF. The chain couples TRBV7-6 to TRBJ2-1; D gene ambiguous. CDR1 is SGHVS, CDR2 FNYEAQ, per germline. Trimming took off 5 bases at V and 0 bases at J, with 11 bases between the two ends. The CDR3 is 15 amino acids. Filled out from reference TRBV7-6 and TRBJ2-1, the complete variable domain reads GAGVSQSPRYKVTKRGQDVALRCDPISGHVSLYWYRQALGQGPEFLTYFNYEAQQDKSGLPNDRFSAERPEGSISTLTIQRTEQRDSAMYRCASSPITSSYNEQFFGPGTRLTVL.

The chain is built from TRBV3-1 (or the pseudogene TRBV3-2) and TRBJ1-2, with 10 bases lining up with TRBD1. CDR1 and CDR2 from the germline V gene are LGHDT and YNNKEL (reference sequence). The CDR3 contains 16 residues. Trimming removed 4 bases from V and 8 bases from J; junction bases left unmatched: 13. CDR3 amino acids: CASSPRQGAREKGYTF. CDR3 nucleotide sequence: TGTGCCAGCAGCCCCCGACAGGGGGCAAGAGAGAAAGGCTACACCTTC.

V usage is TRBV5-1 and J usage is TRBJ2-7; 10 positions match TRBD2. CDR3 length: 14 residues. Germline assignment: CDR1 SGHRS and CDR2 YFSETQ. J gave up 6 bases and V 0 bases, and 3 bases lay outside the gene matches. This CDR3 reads CASSLEASGGEQYF. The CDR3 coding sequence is TGCGCCAGCAGCTTGGAGGCTAGCGGGGGCGAGCAGTACTTC.